Listed below are T cell receptor beta chains from one sample, sequenced in a study of vaccination effects on CD4 cells after COVID-19. These receptors are not linked to any known antigen. Produced via immunoSEQ multiplex PCR; TCRdb's table is partial and in-frame only. The data hold roughly 24,000 clones, with about four fifths observed a single time. Here the sequenced sample was CD4+ T cells from PBMCs cultured with SARS-CoV-2 spike peptides, taken after COVID-19 vaccination. Receptors originate from a human donor who received a COVID-19 vaccine. Some clones in this sample may be carry-over from other donors' samples. Both conserved end residues are part of each CDR3. The D gene is left open where the match is weak. A clone size is listed for some rows: how often the clone was seen (once, few, many), or a class if it is expanded.

TRBJ2-5 | NA | TRBV10-3 | NA | CAISEFDETQYF | TGTGCCATCAGTGAGTTCGACGAGACCCAGTACTTC
TRBJ2-3 | NA | TRBV2 | NA | CASTYSTRSTDTQYF | TGTGCCAGCACTTACTCGACGAGGAGCACAGATACGCAGTATTTT
TRBJ2-3 | TRBD2 | TRBV5-1 | NA | CASSAAPGLAGGRGDTQYF | TGCGCCAGCAGCGCTGCACCGGGACTAGCGGGGGGGCGAGGGGATACGCAGTATTTT
TRBJ1-1 | NA | TRBV10-1 | NA | CASSDTGTADTEAFF | TGCGCCAGCAGCGATACCGGGACGGCCGACACTGAAGCTTTCTTT
TRBJ2-2 | NA | TRBV24-1 | NA | CATKAGVGGELFF | TGTGCCACCAAAGCAGGGGTCGGCGGGGAGCTGTTTTTT
TRBJ2-1 | TRBD2 | TRBV3-1/TRBV3-2 | NA | CASSQAGTRFNEQFF | TGTGCCAGCAGCCAAGCCGGGACTAGATTCAATGAGCAGTTCTTC
TRBJ2-2 | NA | TRBV4-3 | NA | CASSQEKLGTGELFF | TGCGCCAGCAGCCAAGAAAAGCTGGGAACCGGGGAGCTGTTTTTT
TRBJ2-5 | NA | TRBV4-1 | NA | CASSQARDQEGKTQYF | TGCGCCAGCAGCCAAGCTCGGGACCAGGAGGGAAAGACCCAGTACTTC
TRBJ2-5 | NA | TRBV27 | NA | CASSLTAIQETQYF | TGTGCCAGCAGCCTAACAGCGATCCAAGAGACCCAGTACTTC
TRBJ1-3 | NA | TRBV4-1 | NA | CASGVQPDGNTIYF | TGCGCCAGCGGGGTGCAGCCAGATGGAAACACCATATATTTT
TRBJ2-3 | NA | TRBV7-6 | NA | CASSLRRGGGHSTDTQYF | TGTGCCAGCAGCCTCCGGCGAGGCGGGGGACATAGCACAGATACGCAGTATTTT
TRBJ2-2 | NA | TRBV6-6 | NA | CASSPRNTGELFF | TGTGCCAGCAGTCCCAGGAACACCGGGGAGCTGTTTTTT
TRBJ1-2 | NA | TRBV2 | NA | CASSETLIYRAGYTF | TGTGCCAGCAGTGAAACCCTGATTTACAGGGCTGGCTACACCTTC
TRBJ2-4 | NA | TRBV6-5 | NA | CASSFRRGPKNIQYF | TGTGCCAGCAGTTTCCGGAGGGGACCCAAAAACATTCAGTACTTC
TRBJ1-5 | NA | TRBV2 | NA | CASSVGIGNQPQHF | TGTGCCAGCAGTGTTGGGATCGGCAATCAGCCCCAGCATTTT
TRBJ2-5 | TRBD1 | TRBV19 | NA | CASRRQGIQETQYF | TGTGCCAGTAGAAGACAGGGGATCCAAGAGACCCAGTACTTC
TRBJ1-5 | NA | TRBV18 | NA | CASSPGRNSNQPQHF | TGTGCCAGCTCACCGGGCAGAAATAGCAATCAGCCCCAGCATTTT
TRBJ1-5 | TRBD1 | TRBV12-3/TRBV12-4 | NA | CATTTGGRQPQHF | TGTGCCACCACTACAGGGGGAAGACAGCCCCAGCATTTT
TRBJ2-1 | NA | TRBV7-9 | few | CASSARTGNEQFF | TGTGCCAGCAGCGCCCGTACGGGGAATGAGCAGTTCTTC
TRBJ2-4 | NA | TRBV12-3/TRBV12-4 | NA | CASSFDRRLQYF | TGTGCCAGCAGTTTTGATCGTCGACTTCAGTACTTC
TRBJ2-3 | NA | TRBV5-1 | NA | CASSLGAADTQYF | TGCGCCAGCAGCTTGGGGGCAGCAGATACGCAGTATTTT
TRBJ1-2 | NA | TRBV6-5 | few | CASRTSGYGYTF | TGTGCCAGCAGGACGAGTGGATATGGCTACACCTTC
TRBJ1-2 | NA | TRBV6-5 | NA | CASSWDRLYGYTF | TGTGCCAGCAGCTGGGACCGACTTTATGGCTACACCTTC
TRBJ1-1 | NA | TRBV27 | once | CASSLGFGARTEAFF | TGTGCCAGCAGTTTAGGGTTCGGGGCCCGGACTGAAGCTTTCTTT
TRBJ1-1 | NA | TRBV6-5 | NA | CASRLQENTEAFF | TGTGCCAGCAGGTTACAGGAGAACACTGAAGCTTTCTTT
TRBJ1-1 | NA | TRBV6-5 | NA | CASSYSDRFTAFF | TGTGCCAGCAGTTACTCCGACAGGTTCACAGCTTTCTTT
TRBJ2-2 | TRBD1 | TRBV7-7 | NA | CASSRGQGKIGELFF | TGTGCCAGCAGCAGAGGACAGGGGAAGATCGGGGAGCTGTTTTTT
TRBJ2-5 | NA | TRBV5-5 | once | CASSLAGPETQYF | TGTGCCAGCAGCTTAGCTGGGCCAGAGACCCAGTACTTC
TRBJ2-5 | TRBD2 | TRBV5-6 | NA | CASSFGLEEETQYF | TGTGCCAGCAGCTTCGGACTAGAAGAAGAGACCCAGTACTTC
TRBJ1-2 | NA | TRBV19 | NA | CASSAFKGTGYGYTF | TGTGCCAGTTCGGCCTTTAAGGGAACCGGCTATGGCTACACCTTC
TRBJ2-1 | NA | TRBV5-6 | NA | CASSLFSGLDNEQFF | TGTGCCAGCAGCTTATTCTCAGGGTTGGACAATGAGCAGTTCTTC
TRBJ1-2 | TRBD1 | TRBV27 | NA | CASRRTGGDGYTF | TGTGCCAGCAGAAGGACAGGGGGCGATGGCTACACCTTC
TRBJ1-1 | NA | TRBV4-1 | NA | CASSQRILDTEAFF | TGCGCCAGCAGCCAAAGGATATTGGACACTGAAGCTTTCTTT
TRBJ1-5 | NA | TRBV7-2 | NA | CASSSSRVGGNQPQHF | TGTGCCAGCAGTTCTAGCAGGGTGGGTGGCAATCAGCCCCAGCATTTT
TRBJ1-2 | TRBD1 | TRBV6-1 | NA | CASSASPGQELPRYGYTF | TGTGCCAGCAGTGCTAGTCCGGGACAGGAGCTCCCTAGATATGGCTACACCTTC
TRBJ2-5 | NA | TRBV6-1 | NA | CASSEDRGWSRETQYF | TGTGCCAGCAGTGAAGATAGGGGTTGGAGCAGAGAGACCCAGTACTTC
TRBJ1-5 | NA | TRBV4-1 | NA | CASSQEGNLEGNQPQHF | TGCGCCAGCAGCCAAGAAGGTAATCTTGAGGGGAATCAGCCCCAGCATTTT
TRBJ2-1 | TRBD1 | TRBV5-8 | few | CASSPTGATYNEQFF | TGTGCCAGCAGCCCGACAGGGGCTACATACAATGAGCAGTTCTTC
TRBJ1-2 | NA | TRBV28 | NA | CASSFVGKNYGYTF | TGTGCCAGCAGTTTTGTGGGGAAGAACTATGGCTACACCTTC
TRBJ2-2 | NA | TRBV6-1 | NA | CASSERGAAITGELFF | TGTGCCAGCAGTGAAAGAGGGGCAGCTATCACCGGGGAGCTGTTTTTT
TRBJ2-1 | NA | TRBV19 | few | CASSKEFRSSYNEQFF | TGTGCCAGTAGTAAGGAGTTCCGAAGCTCCTACAATGAGCAGTTCTTC
TRBJ2-5 | TRBD2 | TRBV5-1 | NA | CASSPGLRETQYF | TGCGCCAGCAGCCCGGGACTACGAGAGACCCAGTACTTC
TRBJ1-1 | NA | TRBV12-3/TRBV12-4 | medium-sized | CASSRGPEAFF | TGTGCCAGCAGCCGAGGGCCTGAAGCTTTCTTT
TRBJ2-5 | NA | TRBV6-5 | NA | CASSYLLGRQETQYF | TGTGCCAGCAGTTACCTCCTCGGCAGACAAGAGACCCAGTACTTC
TRBJ1-2 | NA | TRBV5-1 | NA | CASSIQGYGYTF | TGCGCCAGCAGCATACAGGGATATGGCTACACCTTC
TRBJ2-6 | NA | TRBV20-1 | NA | CSASRVASGANVLTF | TGCAGTGCTAGTAGGGTGGCTTCTGGGGCCAACGTCCTGACTTTC
TRBJ2-5 | NA | TRBV19 | NA | CASSITGGQETQYF | TGTGCCAGTAGTATAACCGGGGGCCAAGAGACCCAGTACTTC
TRBJ2-4 | TRBD1 | TRBV30 | once | CAWRTGGTGSKNIQYF | TGTGCCTGGAGGACTGGGGGGACAGGGAGTAAAAACATTCAGTACTTC
TRBJ2-5 | NA | TRBV5-6 | NA | CASSFSSGYQETQYF | TGTGCCAGCAGCTTTTCTTCAGGATATCAAGAGACCCAGTACTTC
TRBJ2-5 | NA | TRBV3-1/TRBV3-2 | NA | CASSQDRWMPQYF | TGTGCCAGCAGCCAAGATCGATGGATGCCCCAGTACTTC
TRBJ1-4 | NA | TRBV5-8 | NA | CASGGLTRRANEKLFF | TGTGCCAGCGGGGGACTGACCCGGCGGGCTAATGAAAAACTGTTTTTT
TRBJ1-2 | NA | TRBV2 | few | CASSEDTANYGYTF | TGTGCCAGCAGTGAAGACACAGCTAACTATGGCTACACCTTC
TRBJ2-3 | TRBD2 | TRBV9 | NA | CASSVVAGGPGTDTQYF | TGTGCCAGCAGCGTAGTAGCGGGGGGGCCTGGCACAGATACGCAGTATTTT
TRBJ1-1 | NA | TRBV5-1 | NA | CASSLEGTMNTEAFF | TGCGCCAGCAGCTTGGAAGGGACAATGAACACTGAAGCTTTCTTT